These 7 T cell receptor beta chains were sequenced from one sample in a study of T cells in Graves' hyperthyroidism and ophthalmopathy. The TCR beta CDR3 regions underwent amplification using RNA transcripts as the source. HTBI primers drove first-round RT-PCR of the TCR CDR3. In TCRdb, the multiplex PCR reads were re-called with MiXCR into one record per CDR3 protein. Of approximately 400,000 distinct CDR3 sequences in the sample, roughly 12% were seen once. Sequencing used blood. The receptors originated from a man aged 30 to 45 with Graves' hyperthyroidism that later progressed to Graves' ophthalmopathy.

This clonotype was seen at least ten times. The chain carries TRBV12-3 or TRBV12-4 and TRBJ2-7, with TRBD2 as a possible D gene (5 bases). The CDR3 has 12 amino acids. V lost 3 bases, J lost 2 bases, and 5 bases lay in between. The CDR3 reads CASSLTTYEQYF. The CDR3 DNA follows: TGTGCCAGCAGTTTGACTACCTACGAGCAGTACTTC.

The chain couples TRBV28 to TRBJ1-1; unclear D gene. The CDR3 has 12 amino acids. Germline V CDR1 and CDR2: MDHEN, SYDVKM. V shed 3 bases and J shed 3 bases, with 5 bases lying between them. The CDR3 nucleotides are TGTGCCAGCAGTTTCAGATACACTGAAGCTTTCTTT. The encoded protein is CASSFRYTEAFF. The full variable domain, with the rest looked up from reference TRBV28 and TRBJ1-1, is DVKVTQSSRYLVKRTGEKVFLECVQDMDHENMFWYRQDPGLGLRLIYFSYDVKMKEKGDIPEGYSVSREKKERFSLILESASTNQTSMYLCASSFRYTEAFFGQGTRLTVV.

This clonotype was recorded a few times. V and J are TRBV13 and TRBJ1-2, with D possibly matching TRBD1 (5 bases). Looked up from germline, CDR1 is PRHDT and CDR2 is FYEKMQ (reference sequence). The CDR3 extends over 12 amino acids. Deletions cut 6 bases from V and 5 bases from J, with 10 bases between. CDR3 sequence: CASSIGVYGYTF. CDR3 coding DNA: TGTGCCAGCAGTATAGGGGTTTATGGCTACACCTTC.

Of note for this clonotype: A read error is possible here, since a much larger clone lies one base away. CDR3: CASSLVRRGQETQCF. For the CDR3, the DNA is TGTGCCAGCAGCTTAGTCAGACGGGGACAAGAGACCCAGTGCTTC. The chain employs TRBV7-9 and TRBJ2-5; tentative D call: TRBD1 (6 bases). The CDR3 has 15 amino acids. Germline assignment: CDR1 SEHNR and CDR2 FQNEAQ (reference sequence).

Many counts were recorded for this clonotype. V usage is TRBV2 and J usage is TRBJ1-2; possible D gene TRBD1, 5 bases. The CDR3 is made up of 14 amino acids. Per the germline V gene, CDR1 is SNHLY and CDR2 is FYNNEI. Trimming removed 3 bases at V and 6 bases at J, with 14 bases between. CDR3 in DNA: TGTGCCAGCAGTGATTGGGGGACTAAAAATGGCTACACCTTC. As protein: CASSDWGTKNGYTF.

There are many counts of this clonotype. CDR3 sequence reads: CASSWLAGPGDTQYF. CDR3 nucleotide sequence: TGTGCCAGCAGCTGGCTAGCGGGGCCCGGGGATACGCAGTATTTT. The chain uses TRBV7-2 and TRBJ2-3; 9 bases are shared with TRBD2. The CDR3 totals 15 residues. V shed 4 bases and J 6 bases; nucleotides not matched to a gene: 8. The germline V gene encodes CDR1 SGHTA and CDR2 FQGNSA.

The table lists this clonotype with a few counts. CDR3 DNA sequence: TGCAGTTCCCGACAGGGTCGGGATGAAAAACTGTTTTTT. This sequence encodes CSSRQGRDEKLFF. The chain joins TRBV20-1 to TRBJ1-4, with 7 nucleotides matching TRBD1. V lost 8 bases and J lost 6; bases outside the gene matches: 9. Germline V gene lookup returns CDR1 DFQATT and CDR2 SNEGSKA (reference sequence). The CDR3 contains 13 residues.